Listed below are T cell receptor beta chains from one sample, sequenced in a study of control samples from healthy donors and cancer patients. Repertoires were generated with immunoSEQ multiplex PCR, while TCRdb's copy carries only in-frame clones and drops some. The sample contains about 44,000 clones, around 75% of which appear only once. The sequenced material came from formalin-fixed, paraffin-embedded tissue. The receptor set was obtained from a male donor with melanoma. CDR3s include the opening cysteine and the closing phenylalanine or tryptophan. Each record gives: clone size, D gene, V gene, J gene, CDR3 length, CDR3 protein, CDR3 DNA. The D gene is left open where the match is weak. Some rows have no size entry. The others give once, few or many, or a class for an expanded clone.

few	-	TRBV29-1	TRBJ1-5	16	CSVGSRPGRRNQPQHF	TGCAGCGTTGGATCACGTCCGGGACGGAGAAATCAGCCCCAGCATTTT
-	TRBD1	TRBV2	TRBJ2-7	12	CASRDSLGEQYF	TGTGCCAGCCGGGACAGCCTGGGGGAGCAGTACTTC
-	TRBD1	TRBV19	TRBJ2-1	13	CASSRDRGNEQFF	TGTGCCAGTAGTAGGGACAGGGGGAATGAGCAGTTCTTC
-	-	TRBV4-2	TRBJ2-7	15	CASSQEADYYYEQYF	TGTGCCAGCAGCCAAGAAGCGGACTATTACTACGAGCAGTACTTC
-	-	TRBV19	TRBJ2-2	13	CASSMTLTGELFF	TGTGCCAGTAGTATGACCTTAACCGGGGAGCTGTTTTTT
-	-	TRBV10-1	TRBJ2-3	14	CASSEAGASRTQYF	TGCGCCAGCAGTGAAGCCGGGGCCTCACGGACGCAGTATTTT
-	TRBD1	TRBV2	TRBJ1-6	12	CASRGTVSPLHF	TGTGCCAGCCGAGGGACAGTGTCACCCCTCCACTTT
few	-	TRBV20-1	TRBJ1-5	14	CSASTGGAWQPQHF	TGCAGTGCTAGTACCGGGGGCGCCTGGCAGCCCCAGCATTTT
-	-	TRBV11-3	TRBJ2-5	14	CASSAEGGAGTQYF	TGTGCCAGCAGCGCGGAGGGGGGGGCCGGGACCCAGTACTTC
few	TRBD1	TRBV18	TRBJ2-4	14	CASSGDSPKNIQYF	TGTGCCAGCTCAGGGGACAGCCCCAAAAACATTCAGTACTTC
few	-	TRBV5-1	TRBJ1-1	12	CASSSPNTEAFF	TGCGCCAGCAGCTCCCCAAACACTGAAGCTTTCTTT
-	-	TRBV11-2	TRBJ1-2	14	CASSPEQGLPHYTF	TGTGCCAGCAGCCCCGAACAGGGCCTCCCCCACTACACCTTC
-	-	TRBV7-9	TRBJ1-1	12	CASSYLTGGAFF	TGTGCCAGCAGCTACTTGACCGGCGGAGCTTTCTTT
few	-	TRBV11-2	TRBJ2-3	17	CASSPSLRGGGTDTQYF	TGTGCCAGCAGCCCTTCTCTTAGGGGAGGTGGAACAGATACGCAGTATTTT
-	TRBD1	TRBV29-1	TRBJ2-7	17	CSVKGQGYTWSSYEQYF	TGCAGTGTTAAGGGACAGGGCTACACCTGGAGCTCCTACGAGCAGTACTTC